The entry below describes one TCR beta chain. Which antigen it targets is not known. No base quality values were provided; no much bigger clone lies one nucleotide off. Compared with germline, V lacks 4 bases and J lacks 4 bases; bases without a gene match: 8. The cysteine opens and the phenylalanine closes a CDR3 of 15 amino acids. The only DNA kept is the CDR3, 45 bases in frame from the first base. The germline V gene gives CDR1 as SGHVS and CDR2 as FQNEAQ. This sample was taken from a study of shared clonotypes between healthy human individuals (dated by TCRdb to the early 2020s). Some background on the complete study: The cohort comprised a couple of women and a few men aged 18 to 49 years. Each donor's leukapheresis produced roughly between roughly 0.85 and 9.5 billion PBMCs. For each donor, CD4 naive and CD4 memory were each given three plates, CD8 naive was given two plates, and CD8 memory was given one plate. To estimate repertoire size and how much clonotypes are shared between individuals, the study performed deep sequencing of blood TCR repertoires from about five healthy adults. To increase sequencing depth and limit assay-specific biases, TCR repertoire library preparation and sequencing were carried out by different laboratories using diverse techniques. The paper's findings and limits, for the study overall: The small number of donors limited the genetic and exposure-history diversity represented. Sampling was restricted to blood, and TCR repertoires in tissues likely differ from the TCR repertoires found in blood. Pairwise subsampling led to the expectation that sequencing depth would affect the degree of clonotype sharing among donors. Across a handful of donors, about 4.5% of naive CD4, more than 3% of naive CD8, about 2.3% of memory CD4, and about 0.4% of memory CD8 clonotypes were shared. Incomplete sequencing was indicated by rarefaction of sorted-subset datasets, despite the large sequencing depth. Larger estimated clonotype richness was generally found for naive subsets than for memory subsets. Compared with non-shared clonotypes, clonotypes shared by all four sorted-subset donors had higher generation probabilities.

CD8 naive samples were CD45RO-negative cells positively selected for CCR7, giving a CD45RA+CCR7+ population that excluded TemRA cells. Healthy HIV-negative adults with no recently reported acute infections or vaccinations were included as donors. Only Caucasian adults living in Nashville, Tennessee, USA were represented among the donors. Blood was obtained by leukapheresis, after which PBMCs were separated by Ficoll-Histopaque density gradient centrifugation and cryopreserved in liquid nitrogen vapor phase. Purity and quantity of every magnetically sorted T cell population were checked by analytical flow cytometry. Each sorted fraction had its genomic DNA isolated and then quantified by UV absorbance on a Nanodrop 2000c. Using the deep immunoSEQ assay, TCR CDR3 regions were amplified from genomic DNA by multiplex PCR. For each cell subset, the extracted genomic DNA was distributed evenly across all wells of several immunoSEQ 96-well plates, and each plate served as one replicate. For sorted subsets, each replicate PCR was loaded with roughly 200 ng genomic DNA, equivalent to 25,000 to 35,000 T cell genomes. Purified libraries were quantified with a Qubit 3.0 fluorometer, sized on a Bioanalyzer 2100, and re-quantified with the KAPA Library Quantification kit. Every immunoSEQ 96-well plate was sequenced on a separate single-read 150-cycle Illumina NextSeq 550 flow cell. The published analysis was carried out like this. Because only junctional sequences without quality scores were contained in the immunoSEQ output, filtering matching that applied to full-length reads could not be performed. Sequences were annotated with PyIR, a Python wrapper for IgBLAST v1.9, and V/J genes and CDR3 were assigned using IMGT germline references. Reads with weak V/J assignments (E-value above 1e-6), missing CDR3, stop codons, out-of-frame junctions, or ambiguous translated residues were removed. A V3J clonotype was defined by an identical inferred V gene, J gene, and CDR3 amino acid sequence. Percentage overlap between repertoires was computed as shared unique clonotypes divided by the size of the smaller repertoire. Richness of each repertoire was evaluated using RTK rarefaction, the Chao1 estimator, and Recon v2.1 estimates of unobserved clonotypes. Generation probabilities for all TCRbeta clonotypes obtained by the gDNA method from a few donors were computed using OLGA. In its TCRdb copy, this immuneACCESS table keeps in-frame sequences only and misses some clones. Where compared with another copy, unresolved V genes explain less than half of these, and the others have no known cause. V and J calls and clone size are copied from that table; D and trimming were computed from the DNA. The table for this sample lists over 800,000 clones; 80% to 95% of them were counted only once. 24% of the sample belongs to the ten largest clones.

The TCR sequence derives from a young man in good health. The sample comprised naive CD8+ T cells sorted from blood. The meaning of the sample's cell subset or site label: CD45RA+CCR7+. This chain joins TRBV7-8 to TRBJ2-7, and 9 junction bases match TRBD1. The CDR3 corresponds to CASSSEGQGAYEQYF. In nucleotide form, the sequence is TGTGCCAGCAGCTCAGAGGGACAGGGAGCATACGAGCAGTACTTC.